These 4 T cell receptor beta chains were sequenced from one sample in a study of T cell responses to AZD1222 COVID-19 vaccine. Sequenced by immunoSEQ multiplex PCR; TCRdb stores in-frame clones only, minus some. The sample contains about 120,000 clones, around nine tenths of which appear only once. The sequencing here drew on peripheral blood, taken on day 0 of AZD1222 vaccination. All receptors derive from an adult in good health.

This rearrangement joins TRBV5-5 to TRBJ1-4; 9 positions agree with TRBD1. The length of the CDR3 is 15 residues. Germline V lookup: CDR1 SGHKS, CDR2 YYEKEE (reference sequence). The J segment lost 7 bases and the V segment lost 4 bases, leaving 8 bases of the junction unmatched. CDR3 amino acids: CASSPRDRVFEKLFF. Written as DNA, the CDR3 is TGTGCCAGCAGCCCCCGGGACAGGGTGTTTGAAAAACTGTTTTTT.

This sequence joins TRBV18 and TRBJ1-5, with a possible D match to TRBD1 (6 bases). Trimming stripped 3 bases from V and 6 bases from J, with 24 bases between. Germline loops: CDR1 KGHSH, CDR2 LQKENI. The CDR3 is made up of 18 amino acids. CDR3 sequence (DNA): TGTGCCAGCTCACCCGTTAGCCCACAGGGTCGGGGGTTTCAGCCCCAGCATTTT. Translating gives CASSPVSPQGRGFQPQHF.

The chain joins TRBV3-1 (or the pseudogene TRBV3-2) to TRBJ1-1; D uncertain. This CDR3 contains 11 residues. V was cut by 6 bases and J by 7 bases, with 9 bases left in between. Germline CDR1 reads LGHDT; CDR2 reads YNNKEL (reference sequence). The CDR3 nucleotides read TGTGCCAGCAGTCTCGGGAGTGAAGCTTTCTTT. This gives the protein CASSLGSEAFF.

The gene calls are TRBV29-1 and TRBJ2-7; the match to TRBD2 covers 9 bases. CDR1 and CDR2 from the germline V gene are SQVTM and ANQGSEA. Trimming removed 5 bases from V and 4 bases from J; junction bases left unmatched: 15. CDR3 length: 16 residues. The CDR3 sequence is CSVRGGEGTSQYEQYF. CDR3 nucleotide sequence: TGCAGCGTTCGCGGGGGGGAAGGGACTAGTCAGTACGAGCAGTACTTC.